The sequence of this TCR beta chain was determined in a study of CD8 T cells in ankylosing spondylitis (TCRdb year 2017). Context from the whole study: The study profiled T cell receptor beta repertoires in healthy donors and ankylosing spondylitis patients to find disease-linked TCR variants. The full study cohort comprised around 25 ankylosing spondylitis patients and approximately 100 healthy donors. Samples of peripheral blood were taken, and for ankylosing spondylitis patients, synovial fluid was collected as well. Points the paper makes about the study in general: The disease-linked clones showed a CD8+ phenotype and occurred at relatively low frequencies in peripheral blood. A TCR beta motif of several highly homologous amino acid variants appeared characteristic of blood from ankylosing spondylitis patients. Some motif variants had previously been reported in the synovial fluid and blood of reactive arthritis patients, which suggests shared mechanisms of disease initiation. Significant enrichment of the disease-linked clones was reported in matched synovial fluid samples from ankylosing spondylitis patients.

Sequencing was performed on an Illumina HiSeq 2500. Quantitative 5'-RACE with molecular barcodes was used to prepare TCR beta libraries. The paper's processing steps were these. A new computational method based on a probabilistic model of VDJ rearrangement was used to identify disease-linked TCR variants. In-frame beta chains were kept once TCRdb had trimmed the public reads at Q25 with fastp and called clones with MiXCR. Each CDR3 protein gets just one entry, which takes the most common genes and DNA from the rows behind it. These V and J calls are TCRdb output, not the study's own analysis. This sample holds a few hundred thousand distinct CDR3 sequences; around 20% were observed only once. The top ten clones comprise around 8% of the sample. V and J lose 2 bases and 1 base, and a span of 8 bases separates them. From the cysteine through the phenylalanine, the CDR3 covers 14 amino acids. The sequence is cut down to CDR3 DNA, 42 bases in frame from base 1. CDR1 and CDR2 (MGHDK, SYGVNS) derive from the germline V gene.

This clonotype appeared once. Its antigen has not been determined. Base qualities are not recorded, but no much larger clone differs from it by a single base. Evidence from one read is weak. The clonotype was recovered from a male donor with ankylosing spondylitis or in good health (not recorded which). Material for sequencing was blood, either unsorted or a sorted T cell fraction (not recorded which). The V and J genes are TRBV25-1 and TRBJ2-5; the D gene is unclear. In nucleotides, the sequence is TGTGCCAGCAGTGAAATAGGGTTCCAAGAGACCCAGTACTTC. Translation gives CASSEIGFQETQYF. The CDR3, completed at both ends by the reference TRBV25-1 and TRBJ2-5 genes, gives the full variable domain EADIYQTPRYLVIGTGKKITLECSQTMGHDKMYWYQQDPGMELHLIHYSYGVNSTEKGDLSSESTVSRIRTEHFPLTLESARPSHTSQYLCASSEIGFQETQYFGPGTRLLVL.